This is a list of T cell receptor beta chains from one sample in a study of T cells expressing NK-cell markers. TCRdb re-called the 5' RACE reads, yielding one record per CDR3 amino acid sequence without DNA. The sample has roughly 380,000 distinct CDR3 sequences; the top ten hold around 5%. Sequencing was performed on blood T cells: a sorted CD56 or NKG2C T cell subset, CD4+ or CD8+ T cells, or bulk PBMC T cells (not recorded which). These receptors came from a man aged 18 to 69 in good health. Each CDR3 is given with its conserved first and last residue.

TRBJ1-1 | TRBV3-1 | CASSQTSGGEEAFF
TRBJ1-4 | TRBV5-1 | CASSLYRGTGEKLFF
TRBJ1-5 | TRBV10-3 | CAISESNRVGQPQHF
TRBJ1-1 | TRBV3-1 | CASSQDLYRITTEAFF
TRBJ1-4 | TRBV6-5 | CASSYSMGGQLFF
TRBJ1-2 | TRBV6-1 | CASSQDADSSRGYGYTF
TRBJ1-4 | TRBV19 | CASSIGDTASNEKLFF
TRBJ1-1 | TRBV5-1 | CASSGVQGANAEAFF
TRBJ2-7 | TRBV6-1 | CASSRTGPYSYEQYF
TRBJ1-2 | TRBV2 | CASRGLFDGYTF
TRBJ2-3 | TRBV5-6 | CASSSDFLPDTQYF
TRBJ1-1 | TRBV3-1 | CASSRLGTGGSAEAFF
TRBJ2-5 | TRBV28 | CASAGLEREEETQYF
TRBJ2-5 | TRBV20-1 | CSAPRAAGGGETQYF